This T cell receptor beta chain was obtained from a study of blood T cell repertoires in COVID-19. Study background: The United States, Italy and Spain provided the acute and convalescent COVID-19 samples. T cells, B-cell-depleted T cells, or PBMCs provided the cDNA or gDNA that served as material.

Authors' data handling: Nucleated cell counts were estimated from reference gene primer amplification. Here immunoSEQ multiplex PCR was the method, and the copy in TCRdb shows in-frame clones only, minus some. From that table come the V and J calls and clone size; the DNA was used to work out D and trimming. The table includes around 200,000 clones, over 80% detected once. This CDR3 is 14 amino acids long. The germline gives CDR1 LNHNV, CDR2 YYDKDF (reference sequence). Germline trimming cut 8 bases from V and 5 bases from J; bases unmatched to any gene: 11. The specimen was peripheral blood. The sequence was obtained from a human donor in a cohort sampled during active COVID-19. The gene calls are TRBV15 and TRBJ2-7, with 8 bases lining up with TRBD2. The chain's CDR3 is CATGATSGSNEQYF. CDR3 in DNA: TGTGCCACCGGGGCCACTAGCGGTAGCAACGAGCAGTACTTC. The variable domain in full, completed from reference TRBV15 and TRBJ2-7, reads DAMVIQNPRYQVTQFGKPVTLSCSQTLNHNVMYWYQQKSSQAPKLLFHYYDKDFNNEADTPDNFQSRRPNTSFCFLDIRSPGLGDTAMYLCATGATSGSNEQYFGPGTRLTVT.